The 24 T cell receptor beta chains below come from one sample, sequenced in a study of T cells in Graves' hyperthyroidism and ophthalmopathy. Amplification targeted TCR beta CDR3 regions from RNA transcripts. The TCR CDR3 was amplified in a first-round RT-PCR using the HTBI primer set. TCRdb used MiXCR to reprocess the multiplex PCR reads, holding one entry per CDR3 protein. The sample shows about 740,000 distinct CDR3 sequences, 12% to 15% of them seen only once. Sequencing used blood. Every receptor here comes from a young woman with Graves' hyperthyroidism.

This chain uses TRBV11-1 with TRBJ2-7; the match to TRBD2 covers 14 bases. The CDR3 is 15 residues long. Germline V lookup: CDR1 SGHAT, CDR2 FQDESV (reference sequence). V shed 3 bases and J 6 bases; nucleotides not matched to a gene: 4. Here the CDR3 DNA reads TGTGCCAGCAGCTTGACTAGCGGGAGGGCCGTCGAGCAGTACTTC. It is translated as CASSLTSGRAVEQYF.

This clonotype was detected ten times or more. The genes are TRBV24-1 and TRBJ2-1; 8 bases fit TRBD2. The CDR3 runs 14 residues. Losses at the gene ends were 5 bases for V and 4 bases for J; bases not matched to a gene: 3. In germline, CDR1 is KGHDR, CDR2 SFDVKD. The CDR3 DNA sequence: TGTGCCACCAGTGCGACTAGCGAGTACAATGAGCAGTTCTTC. Its protein product is CATSATSEYNEQFF.

This clonotype was counted at least ten times. The chain is built from TRBV7-8 and TRBJ2-1; D is perhaps TRBD1 or TRBD2 (6 bases each). CDR1 is SGHVS, CDR2 FQNEAQ, per germline. CDR3 length: 18 amino acids. V lost 1 base and J lost 0, with 16 bases in between. Here the CDR3 reads CASSLGYEGGSSYNEQFF. The CDR3 DNA is TGTGCCAGCAGCTTAGGCTACGAGGGGGGCAGCTCCTACAATGAGCAGTTCTTC. The complete variable domain, with remaining parts taken from reference TRBV7-8 and TRBJ2-1, reads GAGVSQSPRYKVAKRGQDVALRCDPISGHVSLFWYQQALGQGPEFLTYFQNEAQLDKSGLPSDRFFAERPEGSVSTLKIQRTQQEDSAVYLCASSLGYEGGSSYNEQFFGPGTRLTVL.

The chain recombines TRBV7-6 with TRBJ1-2, with a weak D call TRBD1 (6 bases). Germline-derived CDR1 and CDR2 are SGHVS and FNYEAQ. The CDR3 loop spans 15 amino acids. V was cut by 3 bases and J by 2 bases, with 13 bases left in between. In DNA, the CDR3 is TGTGCCAGCAGCTTTCACAGGGATGGGAACTATGGCTACACCTTC. Translated, it gives CASSFHRDGNYGYTF.

The chain is built from TRBV6-1 and TRBJ2-5; D call uncertain. Per the germline V gene, CDR1 is MNHNS and CDR2 is SASEGT. This CDR3 contains 14 residues. With 4 bases removed from V and 4 bases from J, the gap between germline ends came to 13 bases. CDR3 in amino acids: CASSVNGVRETQYF. CDR3 coding DNA: TGTGCCAGCAGTGTGAATGGGGTACGAGAGACCCAGTACTTC.

The rearrangement joins TRBV4-1 to TRBJ2-7; D gene ambiguous. V gave up 3 bases and J gave up 4 bases, with 19 bases separating them. Germline V gene data show CDR1 as MGHRA and CDR2 as YSYEKL. CDR3 length: 16 residues. CDR3 sequence (DNA): TGCGCCAGCAGCCAGGAAGAATCGTTCTACGGGTACGAGCAGTACTTC. Protein: CASSQEESFYGYEQYF.

This CDR3 reads CSAPDRWLETQYF. CDR3 bases: TGCAGTGCTCCGGACAGGTGGCTGGAGACCCAGTACTTC. The rearrangement uses TRBV20-1 and TRBJ2-5; TRBD1 agrees at 7 bases. The V gene's germline CDR1 is DFQATT and CDR2 SNEGSKA (reference sequence). After removal of 5 bases from V and 5 bases from J, the junction contained 8 bases not matched to a gene. The CDR3 runs 13 residues.

This clonotype appeared many times. The rearrangement uses TRBV7-6 and TRBJ2-1; D unresolved. This CDR3 region has 18 residues. Germline values: CDR1 SGHVS, CDR2 FNYEAQ. The V gene lost 1 base and the J gene lost 4 bases, with 20 bases spanning the gap. In DNA form, the CDR3 reads TGTGCCAGCAGCTTAGAAGTGGTGGTTATTGGTTCGTACAATGAGCAGTTCTTC. As protein: CASSLEVVVIGSYNEQFF.

In its sample, this clonotype was seen a few times. This may be a read error: a much more frequent sequence differs by one nucleotide. The CDR3 nucleotides are TGTGCCAGCAGGCCGCCGGGACGCCGATACCAGCAGTACTTC. Translation: CASRPPGRRYQQYF. The V call is TRBV28, the J call TRBJ2-7; either TRBD1 or TRBD2 may supply D (5 bases each). This CDR3 has 14 residues. The germline CDR1 and CDR2 sequences are MDHEN and SYDVKM. V was cut by 6 bases and J by 8 bases, with 20 bases left in between. Drawing the rest from reference TRBV28 and TRBJ2-7, the complete variable domain is DVKVTQSSRYLVKRTGEKVFLECVQDMDHENMFWYRQDPGLGLRLIYFSYDVKMKEKGDIPEGYSVSREKKERFSLILESASTNQTSMYLCASRPPGRRYQQYFGPGTRLTVT.

This clonotype has only a few counts. This chain joins TRBV2 and TRBJ1-1; TRBD1 is a possible D gene (5 bases). Trimming shortened V by 7 bases and J by 0 bases, and 15 bases separated the two germline ends. Germline CDR1 and CDR2: SNHLY and FYNNEI. This CDR3 comprises 15 residues. CDR3 sequence: CASNRGGTMNTEAFF. The CDR3 DNA is TGTGCCAGCAACCGGGGCGGGACTATGAACACTGAAGCTTTCTTT.

V and J are TRBV4-1 and TRBJ2-7, with 9 bases lining up with TRBD2. J was trimmed by 3 bases and V by 0 bases; bases with no gene match: 9. There are 17 residues in the CDR3. Germline CDR1 reads MGHRA; CDR2 reads YSYEKL. In nucleotides, the CDR3 is TGCGCCAGCAGCCAAGAACGGGCTAGCGGGACTGTCTACGAGCAGTACTTC. It specifies CASSQERASGTVYEQYF.

There are many counts of this clonotype. The chain combines TRBV7-9 with TRBJ2-4, with 8 bases aligning to TRBD2. In germline, CDR1 is SEHNR, CDR2 FQNEAQ (reference sequence). The junction had 8 bases not matched to a gene; V was cut back by 3 bases and J by 7 bases. CDR3 length: 15 amino acids. The CDR3 DNA follows: TGTGCCAGCAGCTTTGGAGCGGGAGCGGGGAACATTCAGTACTTC. Translation gives CASSFGAGAGNIQYF.

This clonotype has a count of ten or more. The chain carries TRBV7-2 and TRBJ2-2, with no clear D. Germline lookup yields CDR1 SGHTA and CDR2 FQGNSA. The CDR3 loop spans 14 amino acids. Trimming pared 1 base from V and 2 bases from J, leaving 5 bases between. CDR3 bases: TGTGCCAGCAGCTTAGTCAGAAACACCGGGGAGCTGTTTTTT. Translating it yields CASSLVRNTGELFF.

For this clonotype: A clone one base away is much larger, so this may be a read error. This chain joins TRBV2 and TRBJ2-7, with D unresolved. The germline gives CDR1 SNHLY, CDR2 FYNNEI. The CDR3 loop spans 14 amino acids. With 7 bases removed from V and 3 bases from J, the gap between germline ends came to 16 bases. CDR3 coding DNA: TGTGCCAGCAAAAGCGACGGAACCTACTACGAGCAGTACTTC. Protein sequence: CASKSDGTYYEQYF.

Many counts were recorded for this clonotype. The chain is built from TRBV28 and TRBJ2-7, with 13 bases aligning to TRBD2. The CDR3 length is 18 residues. Germline trimming cut 7 bases from V and 1 base from J; bases unmatched to any gene: 13. Germline CDR1 MDHEN, CDR2 SYDVKM. CDR3: CASTRLAGGTSRSYEQYF. In DNA, the CDR3 is TGTGCCAGCACCAGACTAGCGGGAGGAACATCTCGATCCTACGAGCAGTACTTC.

This chain joins TRBV24-1 and TRBJ2-7; TRBD1 matches at 9 bases. The germline V gene has CDR1 KGHDR and CDR2 SFDVKD. With 5 bases clipped from V and 7 bases from J, the junction kept 11 bases outside the gene matches. This CDR3 has 15 amino acids. The CDR3 DNA sequence: TGTGCCACCAGTGTGGTGGACAGGGGAAAGGGTGAGCAGTACTTC. Translated, it gives CATSVVDRGKGEQYF.

This clonotype was seen at least ten times. This chain connects TRBV20-1 to TRBJ1-2; a possible D gene is TRBD1 (5 bases). This CDR3 is 13 amino acids long. The germline V gene has CDR1 DFQATT and CDR2 SNEGSKA (reference sequence). Trimming took 6 bases from V and 3 from J, leaving 14 bases between them. The DNA for the CDR3 is TGCAGTGCCGCACGCCGGGGGTACTATGGCTACACCTTC. Protein product: CSAARRGYYGYTF.

This clonotype was found many times. The CDR3 is CASRTQGGPPDTQYF. The DNA for the CDR3 is TGTGCCAGCAGGACTCAGGGAGGTCCGCCAGATACGCAGTATTTT. The V call is TRBV11-2, the J call TRBJ2-3; perhaps TRBD2 as D (6 bases). Looked up from germline, CDR1 is SGHAT and CDR2 is FQNNGV. The CDR3 runs 15 residues. The V end lost 6 bases, the J end lost 4 bases, and 17 bases lay between the germline ends.

This clonotype was seen at least ten times. The chain joins TRBV20-1 to TRBJ2-1; perhaps TRBD2 as D (6 bases). CDR1 and CDR2 (germline): DFQATT, SNEGSKA (reference sequence). The CDR3 is made up of 16 amino acids. Trimming took 0 bases from V and 1 from J, leaving 13 bases between them. CDR3 loop: CSARDPRTTSYNEQFF. Here the CDR3 DNA reads TGCAGTGCTAGAGATCCCCGGACTACGTCCTACAATGAGCAGTTCTTC.

This clonotype was recorded at least ten times. The V and J genes are TRBV7-8 and TRBJ2-3; TRBD2 aligns across 13 bases. Germline V gene lookup returns CDR1 SGHVS and CDR2 FQNEAQ. The V and J ends lost 5 bases and 5 bases, in that order; junction bases with no gene match: 7. CDR3 length: 16 amino acids. The chain's CDR3 is CASSPQRLAGGDTQYF. The DNA for the CDR3 is TGTGCCAGCAGCCCTCAAAGACTAGCGGGAGGAGATACGCAGTATTTT.

This clonotype was seen a handful of times. The rearrangement links TRBV2 to TRBJ2-1; D is perhaps TRBD2 (6 bases). The germline V gene has CDR1 SNHLY and CDR2 FYNNEI. This CDR3 has 14 residues. V gave up 10 bases and J gave up 4 bases, with 17 bases separating them. The DNA of the CDR3 is TGTGCCACTCGGAGGAGGGATCCTTACAATGAGCAGTTCTTC. This sequence encodes CATRRRDPYNEQFF.

This clonotype has just a few counts. This chain uses TRBV24-1 with TRBJ1-4; 8 nucleotides align to TRBD1. There are 17 residues in the CDR3. Germline lookup yields CDR1 KGHDR and CDR2 SFDVKD. V lost 2 bases and J lost 4; bases outside the gene matches: 8. Here the CDR3 DNA reads TGTGCCACCAGTGATTCCGTAGGGACAGGAGATAATGAAAAACTGTTTTTT. It yields the protein CATSDSVGTGDNEKLFF.

This chain connects TRBV7-9 to TRBJ2-2; 7 nucleotides agree with TRBD1. Germline V gives CDR1 SEHNR, CDR2 FQNEAQ (reference sequence). J was trimmed by 2 bases and V by 5 bases; bases with no gene match: 8. The CDR3 is 16 residues long. The CDR3 DNA is TGTGCCAGCAGCCCCGGGGCAGGGGGTAACACCGGGGAGCTGTTTTTT. Translation: CASSPGAGGNTGELFF.

At least ten counts were recorded for this clonotype. The chain couples TRBV6-2 or TRBV6-3 to TRBJ2-7; TRBD2 is a possible D gene (5 bases). This CDR3 is 14 amino acids long. The germline V gene encodes CDR1 MNHEY and CDR2 SVGEGT. V lost 1 base and J 7 bases, leaving 14 bases between the germline ends. The CDR3 reads CASSYLPVTGEQYF. The CDR3 DNA reads TGTGCCAGCAGTTACTTGCCGGTGACGGGGGAGCAGTACTTC.